What follows are 19 T cell receptor beta chains derived from one specimen sequenced in a study of cytomegalovirus exposure and HLA in healthy donors. Primers for the PCR totalled 60 Vbeta and 13 Jbeta. TCRdb keeps only in-frame clones here, not all; method: immunoSEQ multiplex PCR. Of about 140,000 clones detected, about 66% appear once; the ten largest clones hold roughly 1.8%. Sequencing input: PBMCs. These receptors were taken from a male donor in good health and CMV-seronegative.

The chain employs TRBV30 and TRBJ2-2; D possibly corresponds to TRBD2 (6 bases). Germline CDR1 GTSNPN, CDR2 SVGIG (reference sequence). Trimming left V 1 base short and J 3 bases short, with 12 bases between. CDR3 length equals 15 residues. The CDR3 DNA reads as TGTGCCTGGAGTGACCGGGGGTTTTACACCGGGGAGCTGTTTTTT. As protein: CAWSDRGFYTGELFF.

The V and J genes are TRBV12-5 and TRBJ1-1, with no clear D. This CDR3 is built from 13 residues. Germline CDR1 LGHNT, CDR2 FRNRAP. V shed 4 bases and J shed 5 bases, with 11 bases lying between them. CDR3 nucleotides: TGTGCTAGTGGTTCAGGATTTGGGACTGAAGCTTTCTTT. This sequence encodes CASGSGFGTEAFF.

The chain employs TRBV2 and TRBJ2-5; TRBD2 aligns across 10 bases. Germline CDR1 and CDR2: SNHLY and FYNNEI. This CDR3 region has 17 residues. The trim removed 3 bases at V and 1 base at J, leaving 8 bases unmatched. CDR3 region: CASSDSILAGAQETQYF. The CDR3 nucleotides read TGTGCCAGCAGTGACTCCATCCTAGCGGGAGCCCAAGAGACCCAGTACTTC.

There are a few counts of this clone. The chain employs TRBV2 and TRBJ1-6, with a possible D match to TRBD1 (6 bases). The V end lost 6 bases, the J end lost 6 bases, and 15 bases lay between the germline ends. The CDR3 is 15 amino acids. From germline, CDR1 is SNHLY and CDR2 FYNNEI. CDR3 in DNA: TGTGCCAGCAGGGTAAAAAGGGACATTAATTCACCCCTCCACTTT. This gives the protein CASRVKRDINSPLHF.

The rearrangement joins TRBV19 to TRBJ1-5; 7 nucleotides agree with TRBD1. This CDR3 contains 15 residues. Germline lookup yields CDR1 LNHDA and CDR2 SQIVND (reference sequence). Unmatched junction bases numbered 14, after V lost 10 bases and J lost 5 bases. CDR3 residues: CATMVTTGWDQPQHF. The CDR3 DNA follows: TGTGCCACCATGGTCACGACAGGGTGGGATCAGCCCCAGCATTTT.

This chain joins TRBV10-3 and TRBJ1-4, with D possibly matching TRBD1 (6 bases). Trimming pared 0 bases from V and 7 bases from J, leaving 27 bases between. Germline CDR1 ENHRY, CDR2 SYGVKD. The CDR3 is made up of 20 amino acids. The CDR3 DNA reads as TGTGCCATCAGTGAGTCGACCCTCAGCTCGGGCGGGGGCGCGAGTGAAAAACTGTTTTTT. Translating gives CAISESTLSSGGGASEKLFF.

This rearrangement joins TRBV6-1 to TRBJ1-2; 8 bases are shared with TRBD1. The junction had 6 bases not matched to a gene; V was cut back by 2 bases and J by 7 bases. Germline CDR1 MNHNS, CDR2 SASEGT. The CDR3 loop spans 14 amino acids. The CDR3, as DNA: TGTGCCAGCAGTGAAAGGACAGGGCGGGGTGGCTACACCTTC. Encoded protein: CASSERTGRGGYTF.

This clone was detected a few times. The chain joins TRBV7-8 to TRBJ1-1; a weak D match, TRBD1 (6 bases). V shed 5 bases and J shed 1 base, with 11 bases lying between them. The CDR3 is 14 residues long. CDR1 SGHVS and CDR2 FQNEAQ come from the germline V gene. CDR3 in amino acids: CASSAGQKNTEAFF. CDR3 DNA sequence: TGTGCCAGCAGCGCTGGACAGAAGAACACTGAAGCTTTCTTT.

The rearrangement uses TRBV18 and TRBJ2-1; 13 bases align to TRBD2. Germline lookup yields CDR1 KGHSH and CDR2 LQKENI. The CDR3 spans 16 residues. Trimming at V came to 3 bases and at J to 5 bases, leaving 4 bases not matched to a gene. The CDR3 coding sequence is TGTGCCAGCTCACCGAAACTAGCGGGGGGGAACAATGAGCAGTTCTTC. This translates into CASSPKLAGGNNEQFF.

The rearrangement joins TRBV4-1 to TRBJ1-6, with 7 positions matching TRBD1. Trimming removed 4 bases from V and 2 bases from J; junction bases left unmatched: 5. Germline CDR1 reads MGHRA; CDR2 reads YSYEKL. This CDR3 is 16 amino acids long. The CDR3 coding sequence is TGCGCCAGCAGCCCCGGGACAGCCACCTATAATTCACCCCTCCACTTT. Its protein product is CASSPGTATYNSPLHF.

This clone was counted only a few times. CDR3 DNA: TGTGCCAGCACCAACAGGCAGAGCTCTGGAAACACCATATATTTT. Amino acids: CASTNRQSSGNTIYF. The chain carries TRBV6-6 and TRBJ1-3; TRBD1 is a possible D gene (5 bases). Trimming stripped 7 bases from V and 0 bases from J, with 13 bases between. The CDR3 spans 15 residues. Germline-derived CDR1 and CDR2 are MNHNY and SVGAGI (reference sequence).

In this sample, this clone turned up a few times. The CDR3 coding sequence is TGTGCCAGCAGCGTAGTCTCTAGCACAGATACGCAGTATTTT. The encoded protein is CASSVVSSTDTQYF. The V gene is TRBV9, the J gene TRBJ2-3, with D uncertain. CDR1 and CDR2 (germline): SGDLS, YYNGEE. CDR3 length: 14 amino acids. Trimming cost V 0 bases and J 0 bases, with 5 bases left between them.

The rearrangement joins TRBV6-5 to TRBJ1-2; D is unclear. Trimming pared 5 bases from V and 11 bases from J, leaving 24 bases between. The CDR3 runs to 15 residues. Germline V gives CDR1 MNHEY, CDR2 SVGAGI. The CDR3 sequence is CASSKGRGSQSWYTF. Written as DNA, the CDR3 is TGTGCCAGCAGTAAGGGTCGAGGGTCCCAGTCGTGGTACACCTTC.

This chain connects TRBV6-6 to TRBJ1-5, with 8 bases that match TRBD1. There are 16 residues in the CDR3. Germline V gives CDR1 MNHNY, CDR2 SVGAGI (reference sequence). Trimming cost V 7 bases and J 3 bases; bases outside gene matches: 11. CDR3 bases: TGTGCCAGCACTGGACAGGGAACCAACACCAATCAGCCCCAGCATTTT. This gives the protein CASTGQGTNTNQPQHF.

The chain employs TRBV5-8 and TRBJ2-1; D unresolved. Germline lookup yields CDR1 SGHTS and CDR2 YDEGEE. V gave up 4 bases and J gave up 0 bases, with 11 bases separating them. There are 15 residues in the CDR3. CDR3 sequence reads: CASSDPASSYNEQFF. In DNA, the CDR3 is TGTGCCAGCAGCGACCCAGCGAGCTCCTACAATGAGCAGTTCTTC.

This sequence joins TRBV29-1 and TRBJ1-1, with 7 bases that match TRBD1. The V segment lost 1 base and the J segment 8 bases; nucleotides outside the gene matches: 4. Germline loops: CDR1 SQVTM, CDR2 ANQGSEA. The CDR3 totals 12 residues. CDR3 sequence (DNA): TGCAGCGTTGAAGTCTTGACAGGGGAAGCTTTCTTT. It specifies CSVEVLTGEAFF.

V usage is TRBV10-1 and J usage is TRBJ1-2; 8 bases agree with TRBD1. Germline assignment: CDR1 WNHNN and CDR2 SYGVQD (reference sequence). This CDR3 has 13 residues. The V and J ends lost 3 bases and 8 bases, in that order; junction bases with no gene match: 5. CDR3: CASSERDRRGYTF. The CDR3 coding sequence is TGCGCCAGCAGTGAACGGGACAGGCGCGGCTACACCTTC.

The genes are TRBV19 and TRBJ1-1; D call uncertain. This CDR3 has 12 amino acids. V was trimmed by 6 bases and J by 10 bases, leaving 15 bases between them. Germline CDR1 LNHDA, CDR2 SQIVND (reference sequence). Written as DNA, the CDR3 is TGTGCCAGTAGCCTCACTTCCAACCGAGCTTTCTTT. Translated: CASSLTSNRAFF. The full variable domain, its missing parts supplied by reference TRBV19 and TRBJ1-1, is DGGITQSPKYLFRKEGQNVTLSCEQNLNHDAMYWYRQDPGQGLRLIYYSQIVNDFQKGDIAEGYSVSREKKESFPLTVTSAQKNPTAFYLCASSLTSNRAFFGQGTRLTVV.

This chain connects TRBV5-4 to TRBJ1-4, with 7 bases matching TRBD1. Germline V lookup: CDR1 SGHNT, CDR2 YYREEE (reference sequence). The CDR3 loop spans 14 amino acids. With 4 bases clipped from V and 8 bases from J, the junction kept 8 bases outside the gene matches. Written as DNA, the CDR3 is TGTGCCAGCAGCCCTCTCCGGGACAGCGAAAAACTGTTTTTT. This codes for CASSPLRDSEKLFF.